The T cell receptor (beta chain) under discussion was sequenced for a study of shared clonotypes between healthy human individuals. This clone was detected only once. The same CDR3 is also encoded by other DNA sequences in this sample. When replicate PCRs were run on sorted subsets, they used approximately 0.2 ug DNA, about 31,000 T cell genomes. Only in-frame clones appear in the TCRdb table, and some are missing; sequencing was by immunoSEQ multiplex PCR. The data hold roughly 1,000,000 clones, with 75% to 85% observed a single time. Germline lookup yields CDR1 MNHEY and CDR2 SVGAGI. The V and J ends lost 0 bases and 2 bases, in that order; junction bases with no gene match: 3. CDR3 length: 15 amino acids. The study drew all its donors from Caucasian adults living in Nashville, Tennessee.

The sequenced material came from memory CD4+ T cells from PBMCs. The subset is: CD45RA-negative fraction. This rearrangement joins TRBV6-5 to TRBJ2-7; the match to TRBD1 covers 8 bases. This TCR derives from a man in his late teens or twenties in good health. Some clones in this sample may be carry-over from other donors' samples. CDR3 region: CASSYSGQGTYEQYF. In nucleotides, the CDR3 is TGTGCCAGCAGTTACTCCGGACAGGGCACCTACGAGCAGTACTTC.